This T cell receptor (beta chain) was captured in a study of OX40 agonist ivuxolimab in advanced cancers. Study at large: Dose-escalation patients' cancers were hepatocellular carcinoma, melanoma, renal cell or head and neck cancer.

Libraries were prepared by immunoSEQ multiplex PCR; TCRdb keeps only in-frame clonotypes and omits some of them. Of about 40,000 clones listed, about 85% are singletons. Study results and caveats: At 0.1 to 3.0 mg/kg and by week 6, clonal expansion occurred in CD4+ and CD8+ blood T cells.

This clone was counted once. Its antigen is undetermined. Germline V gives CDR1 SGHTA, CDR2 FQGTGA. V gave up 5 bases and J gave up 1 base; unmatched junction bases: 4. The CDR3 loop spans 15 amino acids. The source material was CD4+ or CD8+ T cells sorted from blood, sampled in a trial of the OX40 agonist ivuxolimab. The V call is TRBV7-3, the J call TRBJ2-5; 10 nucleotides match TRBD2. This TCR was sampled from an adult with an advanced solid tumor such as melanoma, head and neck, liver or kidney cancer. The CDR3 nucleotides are TGTGCCAGCAGCGTTAGCGGGGGGTTCCAAGAGACCCAGTACTTC. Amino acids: CASSVSGGFQETQYF.